Given below is one T cell receptor beta chain in context. Participants were aged about 18 to 100 years, lived in roughly 25 US areas, and enrolled virtually. Germline-derived CDR1 and CDR2 are MNHEY and SVGAGI. Unmatched junction bases numbered 18, after V lost 9 bases and J lost 7 bases. The CDR3 contains 15 residues. In the original workflow: Reference gene primer amplification yielded estimated nucleated cell counts. Here immunoSEQ multiplex PCR was the method, and the copy in TCRdb shows in-frame clones only, minus some. V and J calls and clone size are copied from that table; D and trimming were computed from the DNA. The table shows roughly 230,000 clones, with roughly 89% occurring only once. This specimen belongs to a study of blood T cell repertoires in COVID-19. As for the study in general: The samples span acute and convalescent COVID-19 from the United States, Italy and Spain. Nucleic acid was either cDNA or gDNA, and it came from T cells, B-cell-depleted T cells, or PBMCs.

Sequencing was done on a sample of PBMCs or T cells enriched from blood (not recorded which). This TCR was recovered from a woman between 25 and 40 years old with acute COVID-19. V is TRBV6-5 and J is TRBJ2-7, with 7 bases identical to TRBD1. CDR3: CASRELTGSASEQYF. In nucleotides, the CDR3 is TGTGCCAGTCGCGAGCTGACAGGGAGTGCGTCGGAGCAGTACTTC.